A selection of T cell receptor beta chains follows, all from one sample in a study of blood T cell repertoires in COVID-19. Only in-frame clones appear in the TCRdb table, and some are missing; sequencing was by immunoSEQ multiplex PCR. The table shows tens of thousands of clones, with more than 65% occurring only once. The sequencing sample was made of peripheral blood. The receptors originated from a woman aged 70-85 years with acute or convalescent COVID-19. Each CDR3 is given with its conserved first and last residue. Fields, in order: clone size, J gene, V gene, D gene, CDR3 protein, CDR3 DNA. A D gene is named only where the DNA matches it firmly. Size is omitted from some rows. Given values are once, few, many or a class for expanded clones.

>once|TRBJ2-1|TRBV18|.
CASSIAVDSYNEQFF
TGTGCCAGCTCAATAGCTGTAGACTCCTACAATGAGCAGTTCTTC
>.|TRBJ1-1|TRBV5-5|.
CASSQTGFLNTEAFF
TGTGCCAGCAGCCAAACGGGGTTCCTGAACACTGAAGCTTTCTTT
>few|TRBJ1-6|TRBV15|TRBD1
CATSKGQQNSPLHF
TGTGCCACCAGCAAGGGACAGCAAAATTCACCCCTCCACTTT
>.|TRBJ2-3|TRBV7-8|.
CASSTEVRDTQYF
TGTGCCAGCAGCACCGAGGTGAGAGATACGCAGTATTTT
>once|TRBJ2-5|TRBV6-1|.
CASSEGVRAGIETQYF
TGTGCCAGCAGTGAAGGGGTTAGGGCAGGGATAGAGACCCAGTACTTC
>few|TRBJ2-2|TRBV7-2|.
CASSRAGFTGELFF
TGTGCCAGCAGTCGTGCAGGGTTTACCGGGGAGCTGTTTTTT
>.|TRBJ2-2|TRBV3-1/TRBV3-2|.
CASSQKRGGENTGELFF
TGTGCCAGCAGCCAAAAGCGTGGCGGGGAGAACACCGGGGAGCTGTTTTTT
>.|TRBJ1-6|TRBV27|.
CASSLLNSPLHF
TGTGCCAGCAGCCTACTCAATTCACCCCTCCACTTT
>.|TRBJ2-3|TRBV5-1|TRBD2
CASASRPAGGTDTQYF
TGCGCCAGCGCTTCCCGGCCAGCGGGGGGCACAGATACGCAGTATTTT
>.|TRBJ1-1|TRBV3-1/TRBV3-2|TRBD1
CASSQQGARSTGAFF
TGTGCCAGCAGCCAACAGGGGGCGCGTTCAACGGGAGCTTTCTTT
>.|TRBJ2-7|TRBV5-1|TRBD2
CASSLGGGLSAQYF
TGCGCCAGCAGCTTGGGCGGGGGGCTATCTGCCCAGTACTTC
>.|TRBJ1-5|TRBV19|TRBD1
CASRKTGSGNQPQHF
TGTGCCAGTAGAAAGACAGGGTCGGGCAATCAGCCCCAGCATTTT
>.|TRBJ2-7|TRBV18|.
CASSPQAGGEDEQYF
TGTGCCAGCTCTCCGCAAGCAGGTGGGGAGGACGAGCAGTACTTC
>few|TRBJ1-6|TRBV18|TRBD1
CASSPGQGVGSPLHF
TGTGCCAGCTCACCGGGACAGGGGGTCGGTTCACCCCTCCACTTT
>.|TRBJ2-2|TRBV5-4|.
CASSLGTRPTGTGELFF
TGTGCCAGCAGCCTCGGGACTCGCCCAACGGGCACCGGGGAGCTGTTTTTT
>.|TRBJ2-7|TRBV6-5|TRBD2
CASSPGGYEQYF
TGTGCCAGCAGTCCGGGGGGCTACGAGCAGTACTTC
>once|TRBJ2-1|TRBV7-2|TRBD1
CASSSGGPYNEQFF
TGTGCCAGCAGCTCAGGGGGACCTTACAATGAGCAGTTCTTC
>.|TRBJ2-5|TRBV12-3/TRBV12-4|.
CASSGGLQETQYF
TGTGCCAGCAGTGGGGGACTGCAAGAGACCCAGTACTTC
>.|TRBJ2-1|TRBV27|TRBD2
CASSPRTSGRRGEQFF
TGTGCCAGCAGTCCCCGGACTAGCGGGAGGAGGGGTGAGCAGTTCTTC
>.|TRBJ1-6|TRBV19|TRBD1
CASTYRTGVNSPLHF
TGTGCTTCGACGTATAGGACAGGGGTTAATTCACCCCTCCACTTT
>.|TRBJ1-5|TRBV5-6|TRBD1
CASSSGQGLQPQHF
TGTGCCAGCAGCTCCGGACAGGGACTCCAGCCCCAGCATTTT
>.|TRBJ2-3|TRBV5-5|TRBD1
CASSFQGATTDTQYF
TGTGCCAGCAGCTTTCAGGGGGCTACCACAGATACGCAGTATTTT
>.|TRBJ1-1|TRBV2|.
CASSDVHRWTEAFF
TGTGCCAGCAGTGATGTTCACAGGTGGACTGAAGCTTTCTTT
>.|TRBJ2-1|TRBV11-3|TRBD2
CASSLEASGSVYNEQFF
TGTGCCAGCAGCTTAGAGGCTAGCGGGAGCGTTTACAATGAGCAGTTCTTC
>.|TRBJ2-7|TRBV15|TRBD2
CATSVDSGRNEQYF
TGTGCCACCAGCGTTGATAGCGGGAGGAACGAGCAGTACTTC
>.|TRBJ2-3|TRBV10-3|.
CATRQGSDTQYF
TGTGCCACCCGTCAGGGTTCAGATACGCAGTATTTT
>.|TRBJ1-2|TRBV7-2|.
CASSLELSGDYGYTF
TGTGCCAGCAGCTTAGAGTTGTCAGGGGACTATGGCTACACCTTC
>many|TRBJ2-1|TRBV27|.
CASSRSVFPNNEQFF
TGTGCCAGCAGTCGATCGGTTTTCCCTAACAATGAGCAGTTCTTC
>few|TRBJ2-7|TRBV11-2|TRBD1
CASSLDRGLYEQYF
TGTGCCAGCAGCCTAGACAGGGGGCTCTACGAGCAGTACTTC
>.|TRBJ1-2|TRBV6-5|TRBD1
CASSPDRGPYGYTF
TGTGCCAGCAGCCCAGACAGGGGGCCGTATGGCTACACCTTC
>.|TRBJ2-5|TRBV6-5|TRBD1
CASSPDRGRGTQYF
TGTGCCAGCAGCCCGGACAGGGGGCGCGGGACCCAGTACTTC
>few|TRBJ1-6|TRBV27|.
CASREDPGSPLHF
TGTGCCAGCAGGGAGGATCCGGGTTCACCCCTCCACTTT
>.|TRBJ2-5|TRBV7-8|TRBD2
CASSLIPGEGETQYF
TGTGCCAGCAGCTTAATCCCGGGGGAGGGAGAGACCCAGTACTTC
>.|TRBJ2-7|TRBV28|.
CASSPAGLLYEQYF
TGTGCCAGCTCACCCGCGGGACTCCTCTACGAGCAGTACTTC
>once|TRBJ1-2|TRBV19|TRBD1
CASTGDRGLVRNYGYTF
TGTGCCAGTACCGGGGACAGGGGGCTCGTTCGTAACTATGGCTACACCTTC
>.|TRBJ2-1|TRBV7-2|TRBD2
CASSLRTSGINEQFF
TGTGCCAGCAGCCTCCGGACTAGCGGGATAAATGAGCAGTTCTTC
>once|TRBJ1-5|TRBV5-6|.
CASSLWGLGNQPQHF
TGTGCCAGCAGCTTATGGGGCCTAGGCAATCAGCCCCAGCATTTT
>.|TRBJ2-3|TRBV10-1|TRBD2
CASSERLAGTTDTQYF
TGCGCCAGCAGTGAGAGGTTAGCGGGGACCACAGATACGCAGTATTTT